This T cell receptor beta chain was identified in a study of T cell responses to AZD1222 COVID-19 vaccine. Study findings and constraints: Nearly half of spike-specific TCRs reportedly target unmutated variant regions. Following two doses of AZD1222, Spike-specific TCR breadth and depth rose.

Generated by immunoSEQ multiplex PCR, the TCRdb table keeps only in-frame clones and is missing some. The data show about 59,000 clones, roughly nine tenths seen once. This CDR3 has 12 amino acids. Trimming took 6 bases from V and 4 from J; bases not matched to a gene: 3. For this clone: Antigen: not known.

V gene TRBV12-3 or TRBV12-4 combines with J gene TRBJ2-7; 7 nucleotides line up with TRBD2. Sequencing was performed on peripheral blood, taken 28 days after the second AZD1222 dose. The TCR was taken from an adult who received the AZD1222 COVID-19 vaccine. Written as DNA, the CDR3 is TGTGCCAGCAGCCCCGGGGGGTACGAGCAGTACTTC. Amino acid sequence: CASSPGGYEQYF.